Below, 24 T cell receptor beta chains from the same sample are listed, as sequenced in a study of T-cell memory formation after mild COVID-19. MiXCR, run by TCRdb on the 5' RACE reads, gives a single entry per CDR3 protein. Of around 250,000 distinct CDR3 sequences listed, roughly 15% are singletons. The material sequenced was PBMCs or a T cell subset sorted from them (not recorded which). These receptor sequences come from a young man who had mild COVID-19 (a few samples of this study predate the infection). Cell type and time point are not known.

This clonotype has a handful of counts. This chain joins TRBV4-2 and TRBJ1-4; TRBD1 is a possible D gene (5 bases). With 0 bases removed from V and 6 bases from J, the gap between germline ends came to 14 bases. There are 16 residues in the CDR3. CDR1 LGHNA and CDR2 YNFKEQ come from the germline V gene. CDR3 sequence (DNA): TGTGCCAGCAGCCAAGATCCTCGGGGCGGGGATGAAAAACTGTTTTTT. This encodes CASSQDPRGGDEKLFF.

The chain employs TRBV4-2 and TRBJ2-3, with TRBD1 matching over 7 bases. The CDR3 covers 15 residues. In germline, CDR1 is LGHNA, CDR2 YNFKEQ. J gave up 4 bases and V 1 base, and 5 bases lay outside the gene matches. The CDR3 bases are TGTGCCAGCAGCCAAGCCGACAGGGTTTCAGATACGCAGTATTTT. Protein: CASSQADRVSDTQYF.

The CDR3 here is CASSPKGGPTYEQYF. Written as DNA, the CDR3 is TGTGCCAGCAGCCCCAAGGGGGGGCCGACCTACGAGCAGTACTTC. This sequence joins TRBV13 and TRBJ2-7, with D perhaps TRBD2 (7 bases). Trimming took 5 bases from V and 2 from J, leaving 16 bases between them. The CDR3 covers 15 residues. The germline gives CDR1 PRHDT, CDR2 FYEKMQ (reference sequence).

This clonotype was counted only a few times. The chain uses TRBV6-6 and TRBJ1-1, with D maybe TRBD1 (6 bases). Looked up from germline, CDR1 is MNHNY and CDR2 is SVGAGI (reference sequence). The V end lost 2 bases, the J end lost 6 bases, and 19 bases lay between the germline ends. The CDR3 contains 16 residues. Written as DNA, the CDR3 is TGTGCCAGCAGTTACACACAACAGGGATTAGACCCTGAAGCTTTCTTT. Translated, it gives CASSYTQQGLDPEAFF.

There are a few counts of this clonotype. The chain recombines TRBV29-1 with TRBJ2-7; tentatively, D is TRBD2 (5 bases). The V end lost 4 bases, the J end lost 1 base, and 20 bases lay between the germline ends. CDR1 and CDR2 from the germline V gene are SQVTM and ANQGSEA. CDR3 length: 16 residues. The CDR3 loop reads CSVAEVPPGGSYEQYF. The DNA of the CDR3 is TGCAGCGTTGCAGAAGTCCCCCCCGGAGGTTCCTACGAGCAGTACTTC.

This clonotype was seen at least ten times. The chain couples TRBV4-3 to TRBJ1-6; D uncertain. Germline lookup yields CDR1 LGHNA and CDR2 YSLEER. This CDR3 has 16 residues. The V end lost 4 bases, the J end lost 0 bases, and 10 bases lay between the germline ends. CDR3 residues: CASSRLEGSYNSPLHF. For the CDR3, the DNA is TGCGCCAGCAGCCGATTGGAAGGCTCCTATAATTCACCCCTCCACTTT.

This clonotype was seen more than once but under ten times. The chain employs TRBV12-3 or TRBV12-4 and TRBJ1-1; no definite D call. This CDR3 has 15 residues. The V end lost 5 bases, the J end lost 1 base, and 14 bases lay between the germline ends. The CDR3 loop reads CASSLSGPWNTEAFF. The CDR3 region has the DNA TGTGCCAGCAGTCTCTCGGGTCCATGGAACACTGAAGCTTTCTTT.

Only a few counts were recorded for this clonotype. The V and J genes are TRBV3-1 and TRBJ1-1, with a possible D match to TRBD1 (6 bases). Trimming pared 3 bases from V and 5 bases from J, leaving 16 bases between. The germline CDR1 and CDR2 sequences are LGHDT and YNNKEL (reference sequence). The CDR3 is made up of 15 amino acids. DNA of the CDR3: TGTGCCAGCAGCCAGAAACCGACAGGCGGGACTGAAGCTTTCTTT. Amino acid sequence: CASSQKPTGGTEAFF.

The V call is TRBV28, the J call TRBJ1-1, with D possibly matching TRBD1 (6 bases). V was trimmed by 5 bases and J by 0 bases, leaving 28 bases between them. The germline V gene encodes CDR1 MDHEN and CDR2 SYDVKM. The CDR3 consists of 20 residues. The CDR3 here is CASSPYGRRGANRMNTEAFF. As DNA, the CDR3 is TGTGCCAGCAGTCCATACGGGCGAAGGGGGGCGAATCGGATGAACACTGAAGCTTTCTTT.

V gene TRBV2 combines with J gene TRBJ1-5; D is ambiguous. Germline V gene sequence: CDR1 SNHLY, CDR2 FYNNEI. V was cut by 4 bases and J by 5 bases, with 18 bases left in between. This CDR3 comprises 16 residues. The CDR3 is CASSAPDGVLHQPQHF. CDR3 DNA: TGTGCCAGCAGTGCGCCTGACGGGGTCCTGCATCAGCCCCAGCATTTT.

V and J are TRBV6-2 or TRBV6-3 and TRBJ2-3; no definite D call. CDR3 length: 14 residues. Germline CDR1 is MNHEY and CDR2 is SVGEGT. V was cut by 7 bases and J by 0 bases, with 11 bases left in between. This CDR3 reads CASTRPTSTDTQYF. CDR3 bases: TGTGCCAGCACCCGACCCACTAGCACAGATACGCAGTATTTT.

This clonotype showed up many times. The V and J genes are TRBV7-2 and TRBJ2-3, with D uncertain. The germline V gene encodes CDR1 SGHTA and CDR2 FQGNSA. The CDR3 runs to 11 residues. Between the trimmed V and J ends, which lost 5 bases and 6 bases, there was a span of 6 bases. The CDR3: CASSGWDTQYF. The CDR3 DNA follows: TGTGCCAGCAGCGGGTGGGATACGCAGTATTTT.

The rearrangement joins TRBV24-1 to TRBJ1-5; D may be TRBD1 (6 bases). Per the germline V gene, CDR1 is KGHDR and CDR2 is SFDVKD. V was clipped by 5 bases and J by 7 bases, with 14 bases between them. The CDR3 is 14 residues long. The CDR3 here is CATSAAAGGQPQHF. CDR3 DNA sequence: TGTGCCACCAGTGCCGCAGCCGGGGGCCAGCCCCAGCATTTT.

This clonotype was seen a handful of times. The DNA of the CDR3 is TGTGCCAGCAGCTTAGCCGGGAGGCTAGCGGAGACCCAGTACTTC. Amino acid sequence: CASSLAGRLAETQYF. The chain is built from TRBV7-9 and TRBJ2-5; 7 nucleotides align to TRBD2. Trimming took 0 bases from V and 5 from J; bases not matched to a gene: 6. In germline, CDR1 is SEHNR, CDR2 FQNEAQ (reference sequence). The CDR3 is made up of 15 amino acids.

The chain has TRBV5-6 and TRBJ2-5; TRBD1 matches at 7 bases. The CDR3 extends over 15 amino acids. V trimming: 2 bases; J trimming: 5 bases; junction bases outside the gene matches: 9. CDR1 and CDR2 from the germline V gene are SGHDT and YYEEEE. CDR3 DNA sequence: TGTGCCAGCAGCTTCACCCTGACAGGGCAGGAGACCCAGTACTTC. Protein sequence: CASSFTLTGQETQYF.

This clonotype occurred many times. The rearrangement uses TRBV18 and TRBJ2-7; D is perhaps TRBD1 or TRBD2 (5 bases each). The CDR3 runs 20 residues. In germline, CDR1 is KGHSH, CDR2 LQKENI. With 6 bases removed from V and 0 bases from J, the gap between germline ends came to 30 bases. The chain's CDR3 is CASSTTGTAPSNQSSYEQYV. CDR3 bases: TGTGCCAGCTCGACTACCGGGACGGCCCCATCTAACCAGAGCTCCTACGAGCAGTACGTC.

The chain carries TRBV7-2 and TRBJ2-3; D is possibly TRBD2 (6 bases). Germline loops: CDR1 SGHTA, CDR2 FQGNSA. The CDR3 is 13 amino acids. V was cut by 7 bases and J by 2 bases, with 10 bases left in between. DNA of the CDR3: TGTGCCAGCACCGGAGGGGACACAGATACGCAGTATTTT. Residues: CASTGGDTDTQYF.

This clonotype appeared many times. The chain combines TRBV6-6 with TRBJ2-7; the match to TRBD1 covers 7 bases. This CDR3 has 15 residues. J was trimmed by 7 bases and V by 5 bases; bases with no gene match: 14. Germline V gene sequence: CDR1 MNHNY, CDR2 SVGAGI (reference sequence). CDR3 loop: CASSGNDRVLGEQYF. CDR3 in DNA: TGTGCCAGCAGTGGGAACGACAGGGTTCTCGGTGAGCAGTACTTC.

J is TRBJ2-3 and V is TRBV6-5, with TRBD2 as a possible D gene (5 bases). CDR1 is MNHEY and CDR2 is SVGAGI in the germline V gene. The CDR3 is 15 amino acids. With 0 bases removed from V and 4 bases from J, the gap between germline ends came to 11 bases. CDR3 bases: TGTGCCAGCAGTTACTCTTCGGGGATCGCAGATACGCAGTATTTT. The encoded protein is CASSYSSGIADTQYF.

This clonotype was detected a few times. The CDR3: CASSWGTYEAFF. As DNA, the CDR3 is TGTGCCAGCAGCTGGGGGACATACGAAGCTTTCTTT. This chain joins TRBV7-8 and TRBJ1-1; weak D call: TRBD1 (6 bases). V shed 4 bases and J shed 8 bases, with 11 bases lying between them. Germline assignment: CDR1 SGHVS and CDR2 FQNEAQ. The CDR3 has 12 residues.

This clonotype was observed a handful of times. The V and J genes are TRBV19 and TRBJ2-3, with D possibly being TRBD2 (5 bases). The CDR3 totals 16 residues. Germline V gene sequence: CDR1 LNHDA, CDR2 SQIVND (reference sequence). V lost 5 bases, J lost 1 base, and 16 bases lay in between. DNA of the CDR3: TGTGCCAGTAGTTGGGGTCGTCTAGCTGGCACAGATACGCAGTATTTT. Its translation: CASSWGRLAGTDTQYF.

A few counts support this clonotype. CDR3 protein: CASSQDYRGNEKLFF. DNA of the CDR3: TGCGCCAGCAGCCAAGATTACAGGGGTAATGAAAAACTGTTTTTT. This chain uses TRBV4-3 with TRBJ1-4, with 7 bases lining up with TRBD1. Germline trimming cut 0 bases from V and 4 bases from J; bases unmatched to any gene: 2. From germline, CDR1 is LGHNA and CDR2 YSLEER. The CDR3 totals 15 residues.

This clonotype was observed a handful of times. This chain links TRBV6-6 with TRBJ1-1; D is possibly TRBD1 (5 bases). Germline V gene sequence: CDR1 MNHNY, CDR2 SVGAGI (reference sequence). This CDR3 comprises 15 residues. Trimming removed 0 bases from V and 5 bases from J, with 13 bases in between. The CDR3 DNA follows: TGTGCCAGCAGTTACTCACAGGACAAAGGGACTGAAGCTTTCTTT. Translation gives CASSYSQDKGTEAFF.

This clonotype was counted between two and nine times. This chain connects TRBV6-1 to TRBJ2-1; no reliable D call. The V gene's germline CDR1 is MNHNS and CDR2 SASEGT. The V end was cut by 7 bases, the J end by 7 bases, with 14 bases between. The CDR3 is 13 residues long. The CDR3 protein is CASTQPFPNEQFF. As DNA, the CDR3 is TGTGCCAGCACCCAACCTTTCCCTAATGAGCAGTTCTTC.